This T cell receptor (beta chain) was captured by sequencing in a study of molecular identifiers for immune sequencing clone quantification. Across the whole study: Naive CD8 RNA (around 20,000 or 99,000 cells) was divided into five aliquots, with four sequenced.

Previously published methods and listed TCR primers were used for the bulk TCR libraries. TCRdb fed the PCR reads into MiXCR, producing one record per CDR3 protein. The sample contains 88,000 or so distinct CDR3 sequences, roughly 21% of which appear only once. In the case of this clonotype: Antigen specificity is unknown. Since no conserved phenylalanine or tryptophan closes the CDR3, a read error is the likely cause.

Study-wide points: Clones that exceeded 20 RNA copies held over 99% of effector molecules, yet under 1% in naive cells.

The receptor comes from a human donor in good health. Some libraries in this study had Jurkat cell RNA spiked in. Material for sequencing was naive CD8+ T cells from blood, with Jurkat cell RNA spiked in. Indicated subset: FACS-sorted CD8+CD4-CCR7+CD45RA+ naive T cells.

CDR3 bases: TGCAGCTGCGCGGGGGGAAACACCGGGGAGCTGTTTTTA. Encoded protein: CSCAGGNTGELFL. The chain employs TRBV29-1 and TRBJ2-2; 8 bases agree with TRBD2. J gave up 2 bases and V 8 bases, and 4 bases lay outside the gene matches. CDR3 length: 13 residues. Germline CDR1 and CDR2: SQVTM and ANQGSEA.